A single sample gave rise to the 20 T cell receptor beta chains below, sequenced in a study of molecular identifiers for immune sequencing clone quantification. Each CDR3 protein gets one entry after TCRdb re-called the PCR reads with MiXCR. The sample yields about 640,000 distinct CDR3 sequences, roughly 21% seen once. The source material was naive CD8+ T cells from blood, with Jurkat cell RNA spiked in. The subset was: FACS-sorted CD8+CD4-CCR7+CD45RA+ naive T cells. The receptors originated from a human donor in good health. Some libraries in this study had Jurkat cell RNA spiked in.

This clonotype has ten or more counts. The chain couples TRBV4-3 to TRBJ2-2; a possible D gene is TRBD1 (5 bases). The V and J ends lost 1 base and 1 base respectively, with 10 bases between them. Germline loops: CDR1 LGHNA, CDR2 YSLEER. The length of the CDR3 is 16 residues. Here the CDR3 DNA reads TGCGCCAGCAGCCAAGGGCCAGGGAAGAACACCGGGGAGCTGTTTTTT. Translation gives CASSQGPGKNTGELFF.

This clonotype came up many times. V usage is TRBV6-2 or TRBV6-3 and J usage is TRBJ1-3; TRBD1 is a possible D gene (5 bases). This CDR3 is 15 amino acids long. V was trimmed by 6 bases and J by 3 bases, leaving 15 bases between them. Looked up from germline, CDR1 is MNHEY and CDR2 is SVGEGT. The CDR3 region is CASSLGVSSGNTIYF. As DNA, the CDR3 is TGTGCCAGCAGCTTAGGGGTGTCGAGTGGAAACACCATATATTTT.

With regard to this clonotype: The final CDR3 position lacks the conserved phenylalanine or tryptophan, pointing to a likely read error. The DNA for the CDR3 is TGTGCCAGCAGTTACGGGCAGAGGTACGAGCAGTACTGC. Translating it yields CASSYGQRYEQYC. This rearrangement joins TRBV6-2 or TRBV6-3 to TRBJ2-7; no clear D. The germline gives CDR1 MNHEY, CDR2 SVGEGT. The CDR3 is 13 residues long. Between the trimmed V and J ends, which lost 2 bases and 4 bases, there was a span of 9 bases.

This clonotype came up many times. J is TRBJ2-7 and V is TRBV25-1, with D perhaps matching TRBD1 or TRBD2 (6 bases each). In germline, CDR1 is MGHDK, CDR2 SYGVNS. Trimming stripped 1 base from V and 2 bases from J, with 9 bases between. The CDR3 runs to 14 residues. For the CDR3, the DNA is TGTGCCAGCAGTGAATTCGGGGGCACCTACGAGCAGTACTTC. This encodes CASSEFGGTYEQYF.

This clonotype was seen at least ten times. This chain joins TRBV19 and TRBJ1-5; tentative D call: TRBD1 (6 bases). The CDR3 is 15 residues long. Per germline, CDR1 LNHDA and CDR2 SQIVND (reference sequence). V lost 4 bases to trimming and J lost 1 base, with 11 bases between them. Written as DNA, the CDR3 is TGTGCCAGTAGTAACGGACAGAGGAGCAATCAGCCCCAGCATTTT. It specifies CASSNGQRSNQPQHF.

A few counts support this clonotype. The V gene is TRBV27, the J gene TRBJ2-1; 9 nucleotides align to TRBD1. With 8 bases clipped from V and 2 bases from J, the junction kept 4 bases outside the gene matches. Germline values: CDR1 MNHEY, CDR2 SMNVEV (reference sequence). The CDR3 contains 14 residues. CDR3 amino acids: CASGRQGAYNEQFF. The CDR3 nucleotides are TGTGCCAGCGGCCGACAGGGGGCCTACAATGAGCAGTTCTTC.

Details on this clonotype: At one end the junction does not follow the germline gene, possibly because of a read error. This chain connects TRBV5-6 to TRBJ1-6; D is perhaps TRBD1 (5 bases). The CDR3 covers 14 residues. Germline-derived CDR1 and CDR2 are SGHDT and YYEEEE. The CDR3 DNA reads TGTGCCAGCGGCTTGGGAGACAGCTATTCACCCCTCCACTTT. The encoded protein is CASGLGDSYSPLHF.

This clonotype came up many times. The gene calls are TRBV20-1 and TRBJ2-7; the match to TRBD2 covers 8 bases. The CDR3 totals 17 residues. The V gene's germline CDR1 is DFQATT and CDR2 SNEGSKA (reference sequence). The V gene end was trimmed by 3 bases and the J gene end by 4 bases; junction bases not matched to a gene: 17. DNA of the CDR3: TGCAGTGCTAGTGACGCGGGAGGCCCCGACGTAGTTTACGAGCAGTACTTC. It specifies CSASDAGGPDVVYEQYF.

Many counts were recorded for this clonotype. The chain joins TRBV4-2 to TRBJ2-2, with TRBD1 identical over 8 bases. The CDR3 is 17 residues long. Germline loops: CDR1 LGHNA, CDR2 YNFKEQ. Trimming cost V 0 bases and J 0 bases; bases outside gene matches: 3. The CDR3 reads CASSQEKTGANTGELFF. The CDR3 DNA reads TGTGCCAGCAGCCAAGAGAAGACAGGGGCGAACACCGGGGAGCTGTTTTTT.

This clonotype was detected ten times or more. This chain connects TRBV30 to TRBJ2-4; D remains unclear. CDR3 length equals 17 residues. V lost 4 bases and J lost 6, with 25 bases in between. Germline V gene sequence: CDR1 GTSNPN, CDR2 SVGIG (reference sequence). CDR3 nucleotides: TGTGCCTGGACCCGCCCCGAAGATGGGATTCGTGGAAACATTCAGTACTTC. Translated, it gives CAWTRPEDGIRGNIQYF.

This clonotype was seen more than once but under ten times. The chain recombines TRBV20-1 with TRBJ1-6; D might be TRBD1 (6 bases). CDR3 size: 14 residues. Looked up from germline, CDR1 is DFQATT and CDR2 is SNEGSKA (reference sequence). V was cut by 3 bases and J by 8 bases, with 14 bases left in between. The CDR3 DNA reads as TGCAGTGCTAGTTCAGGGGTAGCCCATTCACCCCTCCACTTT. Translated, it gives CSASSGVAHSPLHF.

Turning to this clonotype: Given a much more abundant clone one base away, this may be a read error. This CDR3 fails to terminate in the conserved phenylalanine or tryptophan, so it likely reflects a read error. CDR3 bases: TGTGCCAGCAGCAGACTGCTAAATTCCCCGGGACAGGGTTCGGAAGCTTTCTCT. It yields the protein CASSRLLNSPGQGSEAFS. The J gene is TRBJ1-1, the V gene TRBV6-5, with TRBD1 matching 9 bases. The trim removed 6 bases at V and 8 bases at J, leaving 22 bases unmatched. The CDR3 totals 18 residues. Germline CDR1 is MNHEY and CDR2 is SVGAGI.

The rearrangement uses TRBV7-3 and TRBJ1-1; D uncertain. The CDR3 is 14 amino acids. Trimming left V 5 bases short and J 1 base short, with 11 bases between. Germline CDR1 SGHTA, CDR2 FQGTGA. The DNA of the CDR3 is TGTGCCAGCAGCGCCTTAGGGCCGAACACTGAAGCTTTCTTT. Amino acids: CASSALGPNTEAFF.

Ten or more counts support this clonotype. This chain connects TRBV2 to TRBJ2-6; TRBD1 aligns across 7 bases. With V trimmed by 10 bases and J by 2 bases, 5 bases remained unmatched. The CDR3 consists of 14 residues. CDR1 is SNHLY and CDR2 is FYNNEI in the germline V gene. CDR3 DNA sequence: TGTGCCACCCAGACAGGGCCTGGGGCCAACGTCCTGACTTTC. Its protein is CATQTGPGANVLTF. The full variable domain, with the rest looked up from reference TRBV2 and TRBJ2-6, is EPEVTQTPSHQVTQMGQEVILRCVPISNHLYFYWYRQILGQKVEFLVSFYNNEISEKSEIFDDQFSVERPDGSNFTLKIRSTKLEDSAMYFCATQTGPGANVLTFGAGSRLTVL.

In this sample, this clonotype turned up many times. This chain links TRBV20-1 with TRBJ2-7; unclear D gene. The CDR3 has 11 amino acids. With 1 base removed from V and 5 bases from J, the gap between germline ends came to 6 bases. Germline V lookup: CDR1 DFQATT, CDR2 SNEGSKA (reference sequence). The CDR3 bases are TGCAGTGCTAGAGTCGGCGACGAGCAGTACTTC. Protein product: CSARVGDEQYF.

This clonotype was recorded a few times. This rearrangement joins TRBV6-5 to TRBJ2-1; D unclear. Germline CDR1 reads MNHEY; CDR2 reads SVGAGI. V shed 6 bases and J shed 6 bases, with 12 bases lying between them. The CDR3 has 13 amino acids. The CDR3 protein is CASSPHSSNEQFF. The DNA for the CDR3 is TGTGCCAGCAGCCCCCATAGCAGCAATGAGCAGTTCTTC.

At least ten counts were recorded for this clonotype. CDR3 bases: TGTGCCAGCAGCAAACGAGGCAGGAGGCTGCCCCTTAACTATGGCTACACCTTC. It is translated as CASSKRGRRLPLNYGYTF. The chain is built from TRBV21-1 and TRBJ1-2; no check of the table's D call, TRBD1, against the DNA was made. TRBV21-1 is deemed a pseudogene. The CDR3 totals 18 residues.

This clonotype appeared many times. This chain links TRBV3-1 with TRBJ2-3; 11 bases agree with TRBD2. Germline-derived CDR1 and CDR2 are LGHDT and YNNKEL (reference sequence). The CDR3 is made up of 15 amino acids. Trimming took 5 bases from V and 2 from J; bases not matched to a gene: 3. This chain's CDR3 is CASSGTSGHTDTQYF. The CDR3, as DNA: TGTGCCAGCAGCGGGACTAGCGGACACACAGATACGCAGTATTTT.

There are many counts of this clonotype. The chain uses TRBV20-1 and TRBJ1-3; D not certain. Germline CDR1 is DFQATT and CDR2 is SNEGSKA (reference sequence). The germline V and J ends were trimmed by 0 bases and 3 bases, with 9 bases remaining between them. This CDR3 comprises 14 residues. The CDR3 here is CSARDPPLGNTIYF. The DNA of the CDR3 is TGCAGTGCTAGAGACCCGCCGCTTGGAAACACCATATATTTT.

With regard to this clonotype: A much larger clone lies one base from this, so it may be a read error. This sequence joins TRBV4-3 and TRBJ2-7, with D maybe TRBD2 (6 bases). The CDR3 runs to 15 residues. Germline V CDR1 and CDR2: LGHNA, YSLEER. Here the CDR3 reads CASSQDGGSSYEQCF. In DNA form, the CDR3 reads TGCGCCAGCAGCCAAGACGGAGGGAGCAGCTACGAGCAGTGCTTC.